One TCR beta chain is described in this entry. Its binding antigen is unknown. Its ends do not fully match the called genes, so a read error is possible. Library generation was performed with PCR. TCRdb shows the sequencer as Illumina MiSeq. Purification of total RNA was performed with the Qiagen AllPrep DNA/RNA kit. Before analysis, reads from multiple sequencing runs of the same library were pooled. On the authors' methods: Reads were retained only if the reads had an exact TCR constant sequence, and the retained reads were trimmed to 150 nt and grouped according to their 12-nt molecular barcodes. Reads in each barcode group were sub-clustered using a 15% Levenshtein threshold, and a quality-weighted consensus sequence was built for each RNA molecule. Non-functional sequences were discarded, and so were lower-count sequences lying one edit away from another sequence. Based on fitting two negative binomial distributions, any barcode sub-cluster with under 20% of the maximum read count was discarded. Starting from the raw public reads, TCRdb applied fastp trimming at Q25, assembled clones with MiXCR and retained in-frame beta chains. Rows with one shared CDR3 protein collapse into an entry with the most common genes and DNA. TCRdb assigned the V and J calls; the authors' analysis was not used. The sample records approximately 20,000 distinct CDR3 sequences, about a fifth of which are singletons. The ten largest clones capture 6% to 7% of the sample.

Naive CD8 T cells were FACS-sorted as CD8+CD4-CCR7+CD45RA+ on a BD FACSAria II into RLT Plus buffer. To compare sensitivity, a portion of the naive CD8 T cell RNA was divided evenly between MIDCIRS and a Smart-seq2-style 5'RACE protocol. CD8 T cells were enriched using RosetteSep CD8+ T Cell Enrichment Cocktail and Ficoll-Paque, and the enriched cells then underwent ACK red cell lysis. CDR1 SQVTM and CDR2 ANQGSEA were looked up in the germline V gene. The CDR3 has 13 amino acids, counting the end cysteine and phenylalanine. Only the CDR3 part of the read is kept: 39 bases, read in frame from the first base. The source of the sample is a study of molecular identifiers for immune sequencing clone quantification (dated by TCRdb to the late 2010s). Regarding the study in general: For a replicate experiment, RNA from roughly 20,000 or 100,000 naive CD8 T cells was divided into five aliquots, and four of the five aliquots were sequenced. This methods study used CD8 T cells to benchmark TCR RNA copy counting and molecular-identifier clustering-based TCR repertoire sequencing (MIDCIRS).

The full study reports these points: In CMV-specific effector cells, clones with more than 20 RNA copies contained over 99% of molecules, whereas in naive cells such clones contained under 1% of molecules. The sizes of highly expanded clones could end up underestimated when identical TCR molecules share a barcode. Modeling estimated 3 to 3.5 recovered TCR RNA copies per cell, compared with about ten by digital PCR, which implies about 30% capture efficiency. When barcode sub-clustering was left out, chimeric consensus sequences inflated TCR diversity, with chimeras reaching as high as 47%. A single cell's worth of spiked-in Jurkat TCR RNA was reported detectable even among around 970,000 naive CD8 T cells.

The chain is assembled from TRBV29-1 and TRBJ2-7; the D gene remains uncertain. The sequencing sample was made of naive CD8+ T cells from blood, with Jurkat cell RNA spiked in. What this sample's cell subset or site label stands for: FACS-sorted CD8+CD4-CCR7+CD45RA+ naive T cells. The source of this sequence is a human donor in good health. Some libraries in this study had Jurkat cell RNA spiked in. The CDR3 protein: CSVEDRNSCEQYF. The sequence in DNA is TGCAGCGTAGAAGACCGAAACTCCTGTGAGCAGTACTTC.